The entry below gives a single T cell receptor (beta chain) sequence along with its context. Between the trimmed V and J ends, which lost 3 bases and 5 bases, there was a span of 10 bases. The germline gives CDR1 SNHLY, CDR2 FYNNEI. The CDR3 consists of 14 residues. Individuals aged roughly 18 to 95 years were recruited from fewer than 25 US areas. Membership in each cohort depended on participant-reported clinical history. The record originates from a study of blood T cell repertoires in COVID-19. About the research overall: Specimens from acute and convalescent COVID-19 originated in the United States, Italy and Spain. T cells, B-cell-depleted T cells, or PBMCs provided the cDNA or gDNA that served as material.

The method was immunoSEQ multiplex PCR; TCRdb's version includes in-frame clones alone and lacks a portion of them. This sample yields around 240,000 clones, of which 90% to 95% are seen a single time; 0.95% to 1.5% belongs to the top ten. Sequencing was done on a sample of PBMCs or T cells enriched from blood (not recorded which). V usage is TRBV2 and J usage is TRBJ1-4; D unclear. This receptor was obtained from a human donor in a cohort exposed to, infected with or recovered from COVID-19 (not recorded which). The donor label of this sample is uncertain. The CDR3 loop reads CASSDPAGNEKLFF. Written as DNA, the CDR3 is TGTGCCAGCAGTGATCCGGCGGGAAATGAAAAACTGTTTTTT.